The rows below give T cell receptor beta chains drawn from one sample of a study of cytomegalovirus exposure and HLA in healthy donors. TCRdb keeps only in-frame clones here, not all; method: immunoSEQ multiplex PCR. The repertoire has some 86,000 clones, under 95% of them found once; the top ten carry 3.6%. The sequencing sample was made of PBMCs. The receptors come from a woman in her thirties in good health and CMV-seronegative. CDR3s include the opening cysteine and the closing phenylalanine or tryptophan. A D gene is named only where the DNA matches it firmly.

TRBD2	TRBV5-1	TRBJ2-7	CASSLTSGGVYEQYF
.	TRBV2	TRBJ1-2	CASNGGNGYTF
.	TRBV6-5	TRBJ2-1	CASSYSDAGGMNEQFF
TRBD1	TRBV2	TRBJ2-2	CASRTGVNTGELFF
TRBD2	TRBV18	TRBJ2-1	CASSGRISGGLSLFNEQFF
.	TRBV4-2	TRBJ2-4	CASSQDRTENIQYF
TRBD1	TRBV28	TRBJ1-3	CASSSPAGTGSGNTIYF
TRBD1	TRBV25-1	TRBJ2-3	CASRDRSTDTQYF
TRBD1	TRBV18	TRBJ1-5	CASSPKGQGGHQPQHF
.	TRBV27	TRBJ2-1	CASSLPGHSYNEQFF